These 20 T cell receptor beta chains came from one sample sequenced in a study of blood T cell repertoires in COVID-19. Profiled with immunoSEQ multiplex PCR; TCRdb holds only in-frame clones, not every one. Of approximately 270,000 clones listed, over 75% are singletons. The material sequenced was PBMCs or T cells enriched from blood (not recorded which). These receptors came from a woman between 50 and 59 years old who had recovered from COVID-19.

The chain employs TRBV12-3 or TRBV12-4 and TRBJ1-2; 9 nucleotides agree with TRBD1. The CDR3 runs 13 residues. The V and J ends lost 5 bases and 10 bases, in that order; junction bases with no gene match: 8. CDR3 region: CASSRTGDRDYTF. CDR3 bases: TGTGCCAGCAGTCGGACAGGGGACCGCGACTACACCTTC.

The rearrangement joins TRBV28 to TRBJ2-3, with 7 bases fitting TRBD1. The CDR3 has 12 residues. CDR1 is MDHEN, CDR2 SYDVKM, per germline. J lost 6 bases, V lost 7 bases, and 4 bases had no gene match. The CDR3 reads CASKTGDDTQYF. The CDR3 nucleotides are TGTGCCAGCAAAACAGGGGACGATACGCAGTATTTT.

In its sample, this clone was seen once. The J gene is TRBJ1-4, the V gene TRBV6-5; possible D gene TRBD1, 5 bases. Trimming left V 4 bases short and J 2 bases short, with 14 bases between. The CDR3 contains 16 residues. Germline V CDR1 and CDR2: MNHEY, SVGAGI. CDR3 sequence: CASSSGSGGTNEKLFF. The CDR3 DNA follows: TGTGCCAGCAGTTCGGGCTCCGGGGGGACTAATGAAAAACTGTTTTTT.

The rearrangement uses TRBV21-1 and TRBJ2-2; the D segment call TRBD1 is taken from the table without a DNA check. TRBV21-1 constitutes a pseudogene. CDR3 size: 20 residues. This chain's CDR3 is CASSKSGQGARGFDTGELFF. The CDR3 region has the DNA TGTGCCAGCAGCAAATCGGGACAGGGGGCGAGGGGTTTTGACACCGGGGAGCTGTTTTTT.

The chain joins TRBV27 to TRBJ2-1, with a weak D call TRBD1 (6 bases). Trimming pared 5 bases from V and 7 bases from J, leaving 15 bases between. This CDR3 region has 14 residues. Germline CDR1 MNHEY, CDR2 SMNVEV (reference sequence). CDR3 DNA sequence: TGTGCCAGCAGTGAGTGGGGCCAGGGGAATGAGCAGTTCTTC. This translates into CASSEWGQGNEQFF.

This rearrangement joins TRBV5-6 to TRBJ2-7; tentative D call: TRBD1 (6 bases). There are 15 residues in the CDR3. CDR1 and CDR2 (germline): SGHDT, YYEEEE. The V gene lost 4 bases and the J gene lost 4 bases, with 18 bases spanning the gap. CDR3 amino acids: CASSHATGQGYEQYF. CDR3 nucleotides: TGTGCCAGCAGCCATGCGACCGGGCAGGGGTACGAGCAGTACTTC.

The CDR3 nucleotides read TGTGCCAGCAGTATTAGCGGGAGGGCAGATACGCAGTATTTT. Protein product: CASSISGRADTQYF. The chain recombines TRBV6-5 with TRBJ2-3, with 11 nucleotides matching TRBD2. Per germline, CDR1 MNHEY and CDR2 SVGAGI. V was pared by 5 bases and J by 4 bases, with 2 bases of the junction left unmatched. The CDR3 totals 14 residues.

The chain recombines TRBV5-5 with TRBJ2-7; D perhaps matches TRBD2 (6 bases). CDR3 length equals 15 residues. The germline CDR1 and CDR2 sequences are SGHKS and YYEKEE (reference sequence). V shed 4 bases and J shed 0 bases, with 14 bases lying between them. CDR3 bases: TGTGCCAGCAGCCCGGGACTGGGGGGCTCCTACGAGCAGTACTTC. Its protein product is CASSPGLGGSYEQYF.

J is TRBJ2-7 and V is TRBV3-1 (or the pseudogene TRBV3-2), with no clear D. CDR1 LGHDT and CDR2 YNNKEL come from the germline V gene (reference sequence). The CDR3 totals 12 residues. V was shortened by 0 bases and J by 7 bases, with 7 bases between the two germline ends. For the CDR3, the DNA is TGTGCCAGCAGCCAAGATATTCGGGAGCAGTACTTC. It specifies CASSQDIREQYF.

This chain uses TRBV11-3 with TRBJ2-6; D may be TRBD2 (5 bases). Germline loops: CDR1 SGHNT, CDR2 YENEEA. The CDR3 length is 14 residues. V dropped 5 bases and J dropped 4 bases, with 9 bases sitting between them. CDR3 amino acids: CASSPTGGANVLTF. CDR3 bases: TGTGCCAGCAGCCCCACGGGGGGGGCCAACGTCCTGACTTTC.

This clone was counted once. The chain has TRBV9 and TRBJ2-1, with D perhaps TRBD2 (6 bases). Germline CDR1 reads SGDLS; CDR2 reads YYNGEE. The CDR3 length is 15 residues. With 4 bases removed from V and 7 bases from J, the gap between germline ends came to 18 bases. The CDR3 bases are TGTGCCAGCAGCCCCCAGCGTGCTAGCGTTAATGAGCAGTTCTTC. Translating it yields CASSPQRASVNEQFF. The full variable domain, in which reference TRBV9 and TRBJ2-1 provide the parts outside the CDR3, is DSGVTQTPKHLITATGQRVTLRCSPRSGDLSVYWYQQSLDQGLQFLIQYYNGEERAKGNILERFSAQQFPDLHSELNLSSLELGDSALYFCASSPQRASVNEQFFGPGTRLTVL.

The chain is built from TRBV5-1 and TRBJ2-5, with 8 bases identical to TRBD1. Germline CDR1 is SGHRS and CDR2 is YFSETQ. This CDR3 has 15 residues. The trim removed 0 bases at V and 2 bases at J, leaving 3 bases unmatched. The CDR3 here is CASSLGGTGQETQYF. CDR3 nucleotides: TGCGCCAGCAGCTTGGGCGGGACAGGACAAGAGACCCAGTACTTC.

The V call is TRBV3-1 (or the pseudogene TRBV3-2), the J call TRBJ1-1; 7 nucleotides match TRBD1. The V gene end was trimmed by 4 bases and the J gene end by 2 bases; junction bases not matched to a gene: 10. CDR1 is LGHDT and CDR2 is YNNKEL in the germline V gene (reference sequence). CDR3 size: 16 residues. The CDR3 DNA follows: TGTGCCAGCAGCCCGGACAGGACTCGAATAAACACTGAAGCTTTCTTT. Protein sequence: CASSPDRTRINTEAFF.

This sequence joins TRBV2 and TRBJ1-5; D may be TRBD1 (6 bases). CDR1 SNHLY and CDR2 FYNNEI come from the germline V gene. The germline V and J ends were trimmed by 10 bases and 0 bases, with 13 bases remaining between them. The CDR3 totals 14 residues. In DNA form, the CDR3 reads TGTGCCACCGGACAGACTTATAGCAATCAGCCCCAGCATTTT. It yields the protein CATGQTYSNQPQHF. Using reference TRBV2 and TRBJ1-5 for the parts outside the CDR3, the full variable domain is EPEVTQTPSHQVTQMGQEVILRCVPISNHLYFYWYRQILGQKVEFLVSFYNNEISEKSEIFDDQFSVERPDGSNFTLKIRSTKLEDSAMYFCATGQTYSNQPQHFGDGTRLSIL.

This sequence joins TRBV6-6 and TRBJ1-5, with a weak D call TRBD1 (5 bases). The CDR3 consists of 14 residues. Germline V gene lookup returns CDR1 MNHNY and CDR2 SVGAGI (reference sequence). V was cut by 6 bases and J by 6 bases, with 15 bases left in between. In DNA form, the CDR3 reads TGTGCCAGCAGCCCCCCAGGGAAGGGTCAGCCCCAGCATTTT. It translates to CASSPPGKGQPQHF.

This chain joins TRBV2 and TRBJ1-6, with TRBD1 matching over 8 bases. Germline CDR1 is SNHLY and CDR2 is FYNNEI. This CDR3 region has 14 residues. The J segment lost 10 bases and the V segment lost 1 base, leaving 3 bases of the junction unmatched. The CDR3: CASSEGTGLSPLHF. The CDR3 DNA follows: TGTGCCAGCAGTGAAGGGACAGGGTTGTCACCCCTCCACTTT.

This rearrangement joins TRBV10-3 to TRBJ1-5; no clear D. This CDR3 has 13 residues. Germline V CDR1 and CDR2: ENHRY, SYGVKD. The ends were cut back, 4 bases at V and 4 bases at J, with 8 bases in the middle. CDR3 bases: TGTGCCATCAGTGGATCGGGAAATCAGCCCCAGCATTTT. Translation gives CAISGSGNQPQHF.

The chain has TRBV29-1 and TRBJ2-7; 10 nucleotides align to TRBD2. Germline CDR1 and CDR2: SQVTM and ANQGSEA. The CDR3 extends over 13 amino acids. J lost 6 bases, V lost 4 bases, and 6 bases had no gene match. The CDR3 sequence: CSVGLAGAREQYF. The DNA of the CDR3 is TGCAGCGTTGGGCTAGCGGGAGCCCGCGAGCAGTACTTC.

This clone was observed once. V is TRBV7-2 and J is TRBJ2-6; D is undetermined. Trimming removed 0 bases from V and 1 base from J, with 4 bases in between. CDR3 length equals 15 residues. Germline CDR1 SGHTA, CDR2 FQGNSA. The CDR3 region is CASSLASSGANVLTF. The CDR3 nucleotides read TGTGCCAGCAGCTTAGCATCTTCTGGGGCCAACGTCCTGACTTTC.

The chain has TRBV6-5 and TRBJ2-1, with D perhaps TRBD1 (6 bases). Germline V gene data show CDR1 as MNHEY and CDR2 as SVGAGI. V was pared by 6 bases and J by 5 bases, with 17 bases between. CDR3 length: 15 residues. DNA for the CDR3: TGTGCCAGCAGGAGAACCGGGACACTAAACAATGAGCAGTTCTTC. Amino acids: CASRRTGTLNNEQFF.